The subject of this entry is one TCR beta chain. This record belongs to a study of cytomegalovirus exposure and HLA in healthy donors. Germline CDR1 MNHEY, CDR2 SMNVEV (reference sequence). The CDR3 sequence is 13 residues long. V dropped 3 bases and J dropped 10 bases, with 14 bases sitting between them. The PCR made use of 60 Vbeta and 13 Jbeta primers. Method: immunoSEQ multiplex PCR; TCRdb's copy keeps in-frame clones and lacks some. In the table there are about 240,000 clones, about 80% of which are singletons. Material for sequencing was PBMCs. The receptor's source is an older woman in good health and CMV-seropositive. This chain joins TRBV27 and TRBJ2-3; TRBD1 is a possible D gene (6 bases). This CDR3 is CASSLLGGRSQYF. The CDR3 DNA reads as TGTGCCAGCAGTTTGCTTGGGGGCCGATCGCAGTATTTT.